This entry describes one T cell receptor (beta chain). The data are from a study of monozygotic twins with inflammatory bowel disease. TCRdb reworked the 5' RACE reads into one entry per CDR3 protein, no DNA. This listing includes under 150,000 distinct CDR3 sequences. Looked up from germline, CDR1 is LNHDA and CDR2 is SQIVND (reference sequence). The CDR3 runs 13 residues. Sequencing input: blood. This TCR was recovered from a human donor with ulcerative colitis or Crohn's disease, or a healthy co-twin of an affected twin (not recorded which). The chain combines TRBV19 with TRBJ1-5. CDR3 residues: CASSIQVSQPQHF.